The rows below give T cell receptor beta chains drawn from one sample of a study of vaccination and CD4 T cells after COVID-19. Their specific antigens are unknown. TCRdb analysed the PCR reads with MiXCR anew, one entry per CDR3 protein. Here the sample spans nearly 8,000 distinct CDR3 sequences, less than 75% being singletons. Sequenced sample: CD4+ T cells from blood, cultured in vitro. The receptor source for this set is a human donor who had recovered from COVID-19. Each CDR3 is given with its conserved first and last residue. The order of the fields is V gene, D gene, clone size, J gene, CDR3 DNA, CDR3 protein. A D gene is named only where the DNA matches it firmly. Part of the rows lack a size; the others show once, few, many or a class for expanded clones.

V gene: TRBV19; D gene: TRBD1; clone size: -; J gene: TRBJ1-5; CDR3 DNA: TGTGCCAGTAGTGTGACAGGGAGCAATCAGCCCCAGCATTTT; CDR3 protein: CASSVTGSNQPQHF
V gene: TRBV19; D gene: -; clone size: -; J gene: TRBJ1-6; CDR3 DNA: TGTGCCAGTATGACAACCCAGGTACATTCACCCCTCCACTTT; CDR3 protein: CASMTTQVHSPLHF
V gene: TRBV20-1; D gene: TRBD1; clone size: few; J gene: TRBJ2-7; CDR3 DNA: TGCAGTGCACCGGACAGGGGCTACGAGCAGTACTTC; CDR3 protein: CSAPDRGYEQYF
V gene: TRBV19; D gene: -; clone size: few; J gene: TRBJ2-7; CDR3 DNA: TGTGCCAGTCCATCCCGTCCCAACGAGCAGTACTTC; CDR3 protein: CASPSRPNEQYF
V gene: TRBV19; D gene: -; clone size: once; J gene: TRBJ2-7; CDR3 DNA: TGTGCCAGCATAGGGACCCCGGGATCCGAGCAGTACTTC; CDR3 protein: CASIGTPGSEQYF
V gene: TRBV28; D gene: -; clone size: -; J gene: TRBJ1-1; CDR3 DNA: TGTGCCAGCACCGACGACACCTACACTGAAGCTTTCTTT; CDR3 protein: CASTDDTYTEAFF
V gene: TRBV10-3; D gene: -; clone size: -; J gene: TRBJ1-1; CDR3 DNA: TGTGCCATCAGTGAGTCGTTCGGGGGAGCCTTGAACACTGAAGCTTTCTTT; CDR3 protein: CAISESFGGALNTEAFF
V gene: TRBV6-1; D gene: -; clone size: -; J gene: TRBJ2-7; CDR3 DNA: TGTGCCAGCAGTGACGGGGGATTCTCGTACTTC; CDR3 protein: CASSDGGFSYF
V gene: TRBV11-2; D gene: -; clone size: -; J gene: TRBJ1-2; CDR3 DNA: TGTGCCAGCAGCTTCGGATCAGGTTGGTCGCACCGCCCCGAAACATATGGCTACACCTTC; CDR3 protein: CASSFGSGWSHRPETYGYTF
V gene: TRBV5-1; D gene: -; clone size: -; J gene: TRBJ1-2; CDR3 DNA: TGCGCCAGCAGTCCGACAGCTAACTATGGCTACACCTTC; CDR3 protein: CASSPTANYGYTF
V gene: TRBV6-5; D gene: -; clone size: few; J gene: TRBJ1-2; CDR3 DNA: TGTGCCAGCAGTTACTCGATAGACGGCTATGGCTACACCTTC; CDR3 protein: CASSYSIDGYGYTF
V gene: TRBV27; D gene: -; clone size: -; J gene: TRBJ1-1; CDR3 DNA: TGTGCCAGCAGTTTACATGGAGGAGCAGCTTTCTTT; CDR3 protein: CASSLHGGAAFF
V gene: TRBV2; D gene: -; clone size: few; J gene: TRBJ1-2; CDR3 DNA: TGTGCCAGCAGTATGGGTGGCTACACCTTC; CDR3 protein: CASSMGGYTF
V gene: TRBV25-1; D gene: -; clone size: few; J gene: TRBJ1-2; CDR3 DNA: TGTGCCAGCAGTGAACCGGGGACTAACTATGGCTACACCTTC; CDR3 protein: CASSEPGTNYGYTF
V gene: TRBV10-3; D gene: -; clone size: -; J gene: TRBJ2-7; CDR3 DNA: TGTGCCATCAGTGAGTCGCCCGGTTTTCAGGAGGGGCGCTACGAGCAGTACTTC; CDR3 protein: CAISESPGFQEGRYEQYF
V gene: TRBV6-1; D gene: TRBD1; clone size: -; J gene: TRBJ2-7; CDR3 DNA: TGTGCCAGCAGTAAACAGGGGGGTGGCTACGAGCAGTACTTC; CDR3 protein: CASSKQGGGYEQYF
V gene: TRBV7-9; D gene: -; clone size: few; J gene: TRBJ1-5; CDR3 DNA: TGTGCCAGCAGCTCCGACCGGGGACAGCCCCAGCATTTT; CDR3 protein: CASSSDRGQPQHF